Following are 25 T cell receptor beta chains from one sample sequenced in a study of memory CD4+ T cells and cytomegalovirus serostatus. Single viable CD3+CD4+CD8-CD45RO+ cells were sorted as the memory CD4+ T cells. The protocol was immunoSEQ multiplex PCR, while the TCRdb copy is restricted to in-frame clones and leaves out a portion. The data show around 50,000 clones, with around 82% seen just once and approximately 0.65% held by the top ten. Specimen: memory CD4+ T cells from blood. The origin of the receptors is an adult in good health and CMV-seronegative.

This clone was counted a single time. At the DNA level, this CDR3 is encoded by other sequences in the same sample as well. The genes are TRBV7-9 and TRBJ2-7, with 14 bases fitting TRBD2. The CDR3 is made up of 15 amino acids. Germline CDR1 SEHNR, CDR2 FQNEAQ (reference sequence). The ends lost 5 bases at V and 3 bases at J; junction bases unmatched: 3. The CDR3 protein is CASSPGLAGVYEQYF. The CDR3 coding sequence is TGTGCCAGCAGCCCGGGACTAGCGGGAGTCTACGAGCAGTACTTC.

This chain uses TRBV7-6 with TRBJ1-1; unclear D gene. This CDR3 region has 14 residues. Germline V gene data show CDR1 as SGHVS and CDR2 as FNYEAQ. Trimming removed 1 base from V and 3 bases from J, with 9 bases in between. The CDR3 sequence is CASSLDPSYTEAFF. The CDR3 nucleotides read TGTGCCAGCAGCTTAGATCCCAGCTACACTGAAGCTTTCTTT.

The gene calls are TRBV5-6 and TRBJ2-2; 7 nucleotides match TRBD1. CDR1 SGHDT and CDR2 YYEEEE come from the germline V gene. V lost 5 bases to trimming and J lost 7 bases; unmatched junction nucleotides: 23. The CDR3 is made up of 19 amino acids. CDR3 region: CASSTYRTGHLSRGGELFF. Written as DNA, the CDR3 is TGTGCCAGCAGTACATACCGGACAGGACACCTAAGTCGTGGCGGGGAGCTGTTTTTT.

The chain employs TRBV11-2 and TRBJ2-7, with D perhaps matching TRBD1 or TRBD2 (5 bases each). Trimming left V 3 bases short and J 0 bases short, with 18 bases between. The germline V gene encodes CDR1 SGHAT and CDR2 FQNNGV. CDR3 length: 17 residues. The CDR3 protein is CASSFLGGTADSYEQYF. The CDR3 DNA is TGTGCCAGCAGCTTCCTAGGTGGGACGGCGGACTCCTACGAGCAGTACTTC.

This clone was seen once. The chain has TRBV28 and TRBJ1-2; D ambiguous. Germline values: CDR1 MDHEN, CDR2 SYDVKM. Between the trimmed V and J ends, which lost 5 bases and 4 bases, there was a span of 11 bases. CDR3 length equals 13 residues. The CDR3 nucleotides read TGTGCCAGCAGTGCTGGAAAGGGCTATGGCTACACCTTC. Its translation is CASSAGKGYGYTF.

This chain links TRBV20-1 with TRBJ1-1; 7 bases agree with TRBD1. With V trimmed by 5 bases and J by 9 bases, 6 bases remained unmatched. The CDR3 length is 11 residues. Germline V gene lookup returns CDR1 DFQATT and CDR2 SNEGSKA (reference sequence). The CDR3 region is CSAWDSPKAFF. In DNA form, the CDR3 reads TGCAGTGCTTGGGACAGCCCCAAAGCTTTCTTT.

The chain couples TRBV7-9 to TRBJ1-1, with D unresolved. The germline CDR1 and CDR2 sequences are SEHNR and FQNEAQ (reference sequence). The V and J ends lost 2 bases and 1 base respectively, with 23 bases between them. This CDR3 contains 19 residues. Here the CDR3 reads CASSLIHFGVNVRNTEAFF. DNA of the CDR3: TGTGCCAGCAGCTTAATTCATTTCGGGGTTAACGTCCGGAACACTGAAGCTTTCTTT.

The chain links TRBV5-6 to TRBJ2-7; 7 nucleotides match TRBD2. Germline CDR1 is SGHDT and CDR2 is YYEEEE. This CDR3 has 15 amino acids. V lost 1 base and J lost 4; bases outside the gene matches: 8. The CDR3 coding sequence is TGTGCCAGCAGCTTGCCACGATTCGGGAGGTACGAGCAGTACTTC. Protein sequence: CASSLPRFGRYEQYF.

The chain uses TRBV6-1 and TRBJ1-2; D call uncertain. This CDR3 spans 15 amino acids. Germline loops: CDR1 MNHNS, CDR2 SASEGT. Trimming shortened V by 4 bases and J by 0 bases, and 12 bases separated the two germline ends. This CDR3 reads CASSADIISNYGYTF. For the CDR3, the DNA is TGTGCCAGCAGTGCAGACATAATATCTAACTATGGCTACACCTTC.

The table lists this clone with a count of one. The chain is built from TRBV2 and TRBJ2-7; maybe TRBD1 (6 bases). Deletions cut 2 bases from V and 2 bases from J, with 10 bases between. CDR1 and CDR2 from the germline V gene are SNHLY and FYNNEI. The CDR3 is made up of 14 amino acids. CDR3 in amino acids: CASSELRGTYEQYF. For the CDR3, the DNA is TGTGCCAGCAGTGAACTCAGGGGAACCTACGAGCAGTACTTC.

Only a few counts were recorded for this clone. The chain has TRBV27 and TRBJ2-7; 7 bases are shared with TRBD1. CDR1 is MNHEY and CDR2 is SMNVEV in the germline V gene (reference sequence). The CDR3 is 16 residues long. V lost 3 bases, J lost 1 base, and 9 bases stayed unmatched. CDR3 nucleotides: TGTGCCAGCAGTTTTCGAGGCAGGGGGACATCCTACGAGCAGTACTTC. This translates into CASSFRGRGTSYEQYF.

J is TRBJ2-7 and V is TRBV11-2; maybe TRBD2 (6 bases). V lost 1 base, J lost 6 bases, and 10 bases lay in between. The CDR3 is 13 residues long. Germline V CDR1 and CDR2: SGHAT, FQNNGV. The CDR3 loop is CASSLAVGGEQYF. The CDR3 DNA reads as TGTGCCAGCAGCTTAGCGGTGGGAGGCGAGCAGTACTTC.

This clone was counted once. The V and J genes are TRBV6-6 and TRBJ2-7; D uncertain. Germline CDR1 is MNHNY and CDR2 is SVGAGI (reference sequence). The CDR3 runs to 12 residues. Trimming removed 3 bases from V and 6 bases from J, with 9 bases in between. The CDR3 protein is CASSYVRSEQYF. In nucleotides, the CDR3 is TGTGCCAGCAGTTATGTGAGGAGCGAGCAGTACTTC.

This clone occurred once. The chain joins TRBV29-1 to TRBJ2-4; the match to TRBD1 covers 9 bases. The CDR3 loop spans 15 amino acids. The germline gives CDR1 SQVTM, CDR2 ANQGSEA. V gave up 6 bases and J gave up 0 bases; unmatched junction bases: 6. This CDR3 reads CSVGDRARAKNIQYF. For the CDR3, the DNA is TGCAGCGTGGGGGACAGGGCGAGAGCCAAAAACATTCAGTACTTC.

This chain connects TRBV19 to TRBJ1-2, with TRBD1 identical over 8 bases. Per the germline V gene, CDR1 is LNHDA and CDR2 is SQIVND (reference sequence). V was pared by 5 bases and J by 5 bases, with 10 bases of the junction left unmatched. The CDR3 runs to 15 residues. The CDR3, as DNA: TGTGCCAGTAGTCTACCCGACAGGGGAAGTTATGGCTACACCTTC. This gives the protein CASSLPDRGSYGYTF.

This clone was seen only a few times. This chain uses TRBV7-8 with TRBJ1-5, with D maybe TRBD1 (5 bases). The V end lost 5 bases, the J end lost 5 bases, and 10 bases lay between the germline ends. The CDR3 has 13 residues. Germline CDR1 is SGHVS and CDR2 is FQNEAQ. The CDR3 sequence: CASSRMGDQPQHF. Here the CDR3 DNA reads TGTGCCAGCAGCCGGATGGGGGATCAGCCCCAGCATTTT. The entire variable domain, with the rest obtained from reference TRBV7-8 and TRBJ1-5, is as follows: GAGVSQSPRYKVAKRGQDVALRCDPISGHVSLFWYQQALGQGPEFLTYFQNEAQLDKSGLPSDRFFAERPEGSVSTLKIQRTQQEDSAVYLCASSRMGDQPQHFGDGTRLSIL.

This chain joins TRBV10-2 and TRBJ1-4; D uncertain. V dropped 2 bases and J dropped 0 bases, with 4 bases sitting between them. Germline assignment: CDR1 WSHSY and CDR2 SAAADI. The CDR3 is made up of 14 amino acids. CDR3 loop: CASSETATNEKLFF. As DNA, the CDR3 is TGCGCCAGCAGTGAGACAGCAACTAATGAAAAACTGTTTTTT.

J is TRBJ1-5 and V is TRBV28; 7 bases agree with TRBD1. Germline lookup yields CDR1 MDHEN and CDR2 SYDVKM. J lost 0 bases, V lost 6 bases, and 11 bases had no gene match. This CDR3 has 17 amino acids. This CDR3 reads CASSSSRGPYSNQPQHF. The CDR3 DNA reads TGTGCCAGCAGCTCCTCTAGGGGGCCCTATAGCAATCAGCCCCAGCATTTT.

This clone showed up just a few times. The chain carries TRBV7-9 and TRBJ2-7, with TRBD1 matching 11 bases. V trimming: 4 bases; J trimming: 0 bases; junction bases outside the gene matches: 8. The CDR3 has 17 residues. Germline loops: CDR1 SEHNR, CDR2 FQNEAQ (reference sequence). The CDR3: CASSSPAGTGGSYEQYF. Written as DNA, the CDR3 is TGTGCCAGCAGCTCGCCGGCCGGGACAGGGGGCTCCTACGAGCAGTACTTC.

This chain joins TRBV28 and TRBJ2-6, with 7 positions matching TRBD2. Germline V gene data show CDR1 as MDHEN and CDR2 as SYDVKM. CDR3 length: 17 amino acids. Losses at the gene ends were 8 bases for V and 0 bases for J; bases not matched to a gene: 10. CDR3 residues: CASGTGTMISGANVLTF. For the CDR3, the DNA is TGTGCCAGCGGGACCGGGACTATGATCTCTGGGGCCAACGTCCTGACTTTC.

As for this clone: One junction end disagrees with the germline gene, perhaps due to a read error. The chain couples TRBV5-1 to TRBJ2-7; 7 bases fit TRBD2. The V gene's germline CDR1 is SGHRS and CDR2 YFSETQ. CDR3 size: 11 residues. CDR3 DNA: TGCGCCAGCTCTCCCGGGGGGTTAAAGTTCTTC. Translation gives CASSPGGLKFF.

J is TRBJ1-4 and V is TRBV7-9, with 10 bases aligning to TRBD1. V lost 5 bases and J lost 3; bases outside the gene matches: 3. CDR1 is SEHNR, CDR2 FQNEAQ, per germline (reference sequence). CDR3 length: 15 amino acids. Written as DNA, the CDR3 is TGTGCCAGCAGCCCTGGGACAGGGGCTAATGAAAAACTGTTTTTT. Protein product: CASSPGTGANEKLFF.

There are a few counts of this clone. This sequence joins TRBV11-1 and TRBJ1-4; D remains unclear. The CDR3 length is 13 residues. Germline CDR1 and CDR2: SGHAT and FQDESV (reference sequence). V lost 1 base, J lost 8 bases, and 8 bases lay in between. The DNA of the CDR3 is TGTGCCAGCAGCTTAGAACCGGGAGAAAAACTGTTTTTT. The encoded protein is CASSLEPGEKLFF. Combining the CDR3 with reference TRBV11-1 and TRBJ1-4 gives the whole variable domain EAEVAQSPRYKITEKSQAVAFWCDPISGHATLYWYRQILGQGPELLVQFQDESVVDDSQLPKDRFSAERLKGVDSTLKIQPAELGDSAMYLCASSLEPGEKLFFGSGTQLSVL.

DNA of the CDR3: TGTGCCAGCAGCCAATTTGGAAACACCATATATTTT. It yields the protein CASSQFGNTIYF. V usage is TRBV14 and J usage is TRBJ1-3; D remains unclear. With 2 bases removed from V and 3 bases from J, the gap between germline ends came to 2 bases. Germline V CDR1 and CDR2: SGHDN, FVKESK. CDR3 length: 12 residues.

There are a few counts of this clone. V gene TRBV19 combines with J gene TRBJ1-2, with D possibly matching TRBD1 (6 bases). CDR1 is LNHDA, CDR2 SQIVND, per germline (reference sequence). With 0 bases removed from V and 0 bases from J, the gap between germline ends came to 17 bases. This CDR3 contains 18 residues. DNA of the CDR3: TGTGCCAGTAGTATAGAGGGCCCAACAGGGAGGTCTAACTATGGCTACACCTTC. Its translation: CASSIEGPTGRSNYGYTF. Looking up the rest from reference TRBV19 and TRBJ1-2 gives the full variable domain: DGGITQSPKYLFRKEGQNVTLSCEQNLNHDAMYWYRQDPGQGLRLIYYSQIVNDFQKGDIAEGYSVSREKKESFPLTVTSAQKNPTAFYLCASSIEGPTGRSNYGYTFGSGTRLTVV.